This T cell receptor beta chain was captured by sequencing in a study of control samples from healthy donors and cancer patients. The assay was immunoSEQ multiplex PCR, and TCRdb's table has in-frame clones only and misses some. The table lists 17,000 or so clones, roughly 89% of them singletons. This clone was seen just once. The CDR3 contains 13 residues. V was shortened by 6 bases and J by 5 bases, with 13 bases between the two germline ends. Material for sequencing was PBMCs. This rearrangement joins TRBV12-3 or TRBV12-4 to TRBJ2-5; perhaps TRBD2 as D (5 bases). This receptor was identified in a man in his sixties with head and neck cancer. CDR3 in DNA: TGTGCCAGCAGATCTACTGGCGGGGAGACCCAGTACTTC. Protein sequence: CASRSTGGETQYF.